The 29 T cell receptor beta chains listed next were all sequenced from one sample in a study of regulatory T cells in long-lasting Graves disease. As for time point: newly diagnosed GD, antithyroid drugs for less than 3 months. Extracted PBMC RNA gave rise to the TCR library. Construction of the TCR beta libraries employed iRepertoire HTBI primers in conjunction with Arm-PCR of CDR3 regions. MiXCR, run by TCRdb on the multiplex PCR reads, gives a single entry per CDR3 protein. The sample records more than 400,000 distinct CDR3 sequences, over 15% being singletons. In addition, the sample was reused for a study of T cells in Graves' hyperthyroidism and ophthalmopathy.

Specimen: peripheral blood mononuclear cells (PBMCs), collected at new diagnosis, from a patient treated with antithyroid drugs. These receptors all stem from a woman aged 25 to 39 with Graves disease.

The V call is TRBV10-3, the J call TRBJ2-1; 9 nucleotides match TRBD2. V lost 2 bases to trimming and J lost 4 bases; unmatched junction nucleotides: 3. The length of the CDR3 is 15 residues. CDR1 ENHRY and CDR2 SYGVKD come from the germline V gene. CDR3 sequence (DNA): TGTGCCATCAGTGAGGGACTAGCGCAGTACAATGAGCAGTTCTTC. It is translated as CAISEGLAQYNEQFF.

Notes on this clonotype: The germline gene is not matched at one end of the junction; a read error may be the cause. The chain is built from TRBV9 and TRBJ2-5; tentative D call: TRBD2 (6 bases). This CDR3 has 19 amino acids. Germline lookup yields CDR1 SGDLS and CDR2 YYNGEE. As DNA, the CDR3 is TGTGCCGGCAGCGTAGGGTCCTATGATGGGGAGGCCGTAACGGAGACCCAGTACTTC. This encodes CAGSVGSYDGEAVTETQYF.

Points on this clonotype: This may stem from a read error, because a much larger clone lies one nucleotide away. The CDR3 DNA reads as TGTGCCAGCAGCTTAGCAAACATCGTTACTTACAGGGGGCGGGGAGATACGCAGTATTTT. It encodes CASSLANIVTYRGRGDTQYF. This chain connects TRBV7-2 to TRBJ2-3; 9 nucleotides agree with TRBD1. V lost 0 bases and J lost 5; bases outside the gene matches: 18. CDR1 is SGHTA, CDR2 FQGNSA, per germline. The CDR3 has 20 residues.

With respect to this clonotype: The likely explanation is a read error, given a far larger clone one base away. The chain is built from TRBV28 and TRBJ2-5; D ambiguous. The J call may not be correct, given that the DNA end is closer to TRBJ2-1. The CDR3 consists of 16 residues. From germline, CDR1 is MDHEN and CDR2 SYDVKM. CDR3 DNA sequence: TGTGCCAGCAGTACCCATGCCTCGGCCAGGAACAATGAGCAGTTCTTC. Its translation is CASSTHASARNNEQFF.

Regarding this clonotype: A read error may be the cause here, since a much bigger clone is one base away. The CDR3 DNA sequence: TGTGCCAGCAGCCTGACTAGCCTCCGAGCGTGGGAGCAGTTCTTC. Its translation: CASSLTSLRAWEQFF. The V call is TRBV7-9, the J call TRBJ2-1, with 7 bases matching TRBD2. CDR1 is SEHNR and CDR2 is FQNEAQ in the germline V gene (reference sequence). The CDR3 is 15 residues long. Losses at the gene ends were 5 bases for V and 10 bases for J; bases not matched to a gene: 14.

The sample holds many counts of this clonotype. This sequence joins TRBV11-2 and TRBJ1-5; D is possibly TRBD1 (5 bases). Germline assignment: CDR1 SGHAT and CDR2 FQNNGV. Trimming took off 1 base at V and 3 bases at J, with 7 bases between the two ends. The CDR3 runs to 14 residues. The CDR3 DNA is TGTGCCAGCAGCTTAGGAGGGGCCAATCAGCCCCAGCATTTT. This gives the protein CASSLGGANQPQHF.

Many counts were recorded for this clonotype. V gene TRBV6-1 combines with J gene TRBJ2-7, with D uncertain. V was trimmed by 6 bases and J by 1 base, leaving 13 bases between them. The CDR3 is 14 amino acids. The V gene's germline CDR1 is MNHNS and CDR2 SASEGT. This chain's CDR3 is CASRRSISSYEQYF. The CDR3 DNA is TGTGCCAGCAGGAGGAGCATTTCTTCCTACGAGCAGTACTTC.

V is TRBV19 and J is TRBJ2-1; D is tentatively TRBD1 or TRBD2 (5 bases each). Per germline, CDR1 LNHDA and CDR2 SQIVND (reference sequence). With 3 bases removed from V and 5 bases from J, the gap between germline ends came to 11 bases. The CDR3 has 14 amino acids. As DNA, the CDR3 is TGTGCCAGTAGTATTTTCGGGACCGACAATGAGCAGTTCTTC. Translating gives CASSIFGTDNEQFF.

This chain connects TRBV4-1 to TRBJ2-1; D unclear. V gave up 1 base and J gave up 0 bases, with 13 bases separating them. Germline V gives CDR1 MGHRA, CDR2 YSYEKL. The CDR3 extends over 17 amino acids. The CDR3 nucleotides read TGCGCCAGCAGCCAAGCCCTGTCACTGAACTCCTACAATGAGCAGTTCTTC. Translation: CASSQALSLNSYNEQFF.

This clonotype was recorded at least ten times. This rearrangement joins TRBV28 to TRBJ2-1, with D unclear. CDR1 and CDR2 from the germline V gene are MDHEN and SYDVKM. V lost 2 bases, J lost 3 bases, and 8 bases lay in between. The CDR3 has 14 residues. CDR3 DNA sequence: TGTGCCAGCAGTTTAATTGGTGGCTACAATGAGCAGTTCTTC. Protein product: CASSLIGGYNEQFF.

J is TRBJ1-1 and V is TRBV6-2 or TRBV6-3; D remains ambiguous. CDR1 MNHEY and CDR2 SVGEGT come from the germline V gene. V lost 7 bases and J 1 base, leaving 16 bases between the germline ends. This CDR3 is built from 15 residues. This chain's CDR3 is CASTLSRVANTEAFF. CDR3 nucleotides: TGTGCCAGCACCCTCTCACGGGTGGCGAACACTGAAGCTTTCTTT.

The rearrangement links TRBV7-3 to TRBJ2-3; D uncertain. V dropped 5 bases and J dropped 2 bases, with 8 bases sitting between them. Per germline, CDR1 SGHTA and CDR2 FQGTGA. This CDR3 has 13 residues. The chain's CDR3 is CASSSADTDTQYF. Written as DNA, the CDR3 is TGTGCCAGCAGCAGCGCCGACACAGATACGCAGTATTTT.

This clonotype has only a few counts. This sequence joins TRBV5-1 and TRBJ2-3; weak D call: TRBD1 (6 bases). The germline V gene encodes CDR1 SGHRS and CDR2 YFSETQ. The CDR3 has 15 amino acids. The V end was cut by 4 bases, the J end by 1 base, with 13 bases between. The CDR3 nucleotides read TGCGCCAGCAGCCGTACAGGGTTCGGCACAGATACGCAGTATTTT. It codes for CASSRTGFGTDTQYF.

This clonotype was seen a single time. The V and J genes are TRBV29-1 and TRBJ2-3; 8 bases line up with TRBD2. The trim removed 6 bases at V and 0 bases at J, leaving 14 bases unmatched. Germline V lookup: CDR1 SQVTM, CDR2 ANQGSEA. The length of the CDR3 is 17 residues. The CDR3 protein is CSVPNSGAESSTDTQYF. The CDR3, as DNA: TGCAGCGTCCCCAATAGCGGGGCCGAATCTAGCACAGATACGCAGTATTTT.

This clonotype was recorded a few times. DNA of the CDR3: TGCAGTGCTAGAGATTTCGGAAGGGAACCCCTCCACTTT. Translation: CSARDFGREPLHF. The chain employs TRBV20-1 and TRBJ1-6; D gene unclear. Per the germline V gene, CDR1 is DFQATT and CDR2 is SNEGSKA (reference sequence). CDR3 size: 13 residues. The V gene lost 0 bases and the J gene lost 12 bases, with 12 bases spanning the gap.

J is TRBJ1-1 and V is TRBV7-9; weak D call: TRBD1 (6 bases). Looked up from germline, CDR1 is SEHNR and CDR2 is FQNEAQ (reference sequence). The CDR3 has 13 residues. With 1 base removed from V and 7 bases from J, the gap between germline ends came to 10 bases. CDR3 loop: CASSLVADSEAFF. CDR3 coding DNA: TGTGCCAGCAGCTTAGTAGCGGACAGTGAAGCTTTCTTT.

This sequence joins TRBV6-1 and TRBJ2-3; 12 nucleotides match TRBD2. This CDR3 has 17 amino acids. V lost 5 bases to trimming and J lost 0 bases; unmatched junction nucleotides: 6. Germline CDR1 and CDR2: MNHNS and SASEGT. CDR3 amino acids: CASSQTSGSQSTDTQYF. The CDR3 nucleotides read TGTGCCAGCAGTCAGACTAGCGGGAGCCAGAGCACAGATACGCAGTATTTT.

V usage is TRBV29-1 and J usage is TRBJ2-7; no reliable D call. The V gene's germline CDR1 is SQVTM and CDR2 ANQGSEA. V was shortened by 4 bases and J by 7 bases, with 11 bases between the two germline ends. This CDR3 spans 11 amino acids. The CDR3 sequence is CSVVPPREQYF. The CDR3 DNA is TGCAGCGTTGTCCCGCCTCGGGAGCAGTACTTC.

This clonotype was seen at least ten times. The chain employs TRBV6-1 and TRBJ2-1; no firm D call. Trimming stripped 7 bases from V and 4 bases from J, with 11 bases between. Germline V gene lookup returns CDR1 MNHNS and CDR2 SASEGT. The CDR3 consists of 13 residues. The CDR3 protein is CASTDPGYNEQFF. In DNA form, the CDR3 reads TGTGCCAGCACGGACCCAGGTTACAATGAGCAGTTCTTC.

V is TRBV24-1 and J is TRBJ2-3; D ambiguous. The CDR3 loop spans 13 amino acids. In germline, CDR1 is KGHDR, CDR2 SFDVKD. Deletions cut 9 bases from V and 0 bases from J, with 9 bases between. Here the CDR3 reads CATGGSSTDTQYF. The DNA of the CDR3 is TGTGCCACCGGCGGCTCTAGCACAGATACGCAGTATTTT.

This clonotype occurred many times. This chain connects TRBV5-1 to TRBJ2-2; D not resolved. Germline V gene data show CDR1 as SGHRS and CDR2 as YFSETQ. V lost 5 bases and J 0 bases, leaving 8 bases between the germline ends. This CDR3 has 14 residues. The chain's CDR3 is CASRQEPNTGELFF. CDR3 nucleotide sequence: TGCGCCAGCAGGCAGGAACCGAACACCGGGGAGCTGTTTTTT.

This clonotype was detected many times. The CDR3 DNA reads as TGTGCCAGCAGCTTCCTACTGCTAGCGGGCCGCACAGATACGCAGTATTTT. It codes for CASSFLLLAGRTDTQYF. The chain is built from TRBV7-8 and TRBJ2-3; 8 bases are a match to TRBD2. The J segment lost 1 base and the V segment lost 3 bases, leaving 9 bases of the junction unmatched. Looked up from germline, CDR1 is SGHVS and CDR2 is FQNEAQ. The CDR3 spans 17 residues. The complete variable domain, with remaining parts taken from reference TRBV7-8 and TRBJ2-3, reads GAGVSQSPRYKVAKRGQDVALRCDPISGHVSLFWYQQALGQGPEFLTYFQNEAQLDKSGLPSDRFFAERPEGSVSTLKIQRTQQEDSAVYLCASSFLLLAGRTDTQYFGPGTRLTVL.

At least ten counts were recorded for this clonotype. The V and J genes are TRBV20-1 and TRBJ2-7, with D possibly being TRBD1 (6 bases). Germline CDR1 reads DFQATT; CDR2 reads SNEGSKA (reference sequence). Trimming shortened V by 3 bases and J by 0 bases, and 9 bases separated the two germline ends. The CDR3 is 13 amino acids. The CDR3 DNA follows: TGCAGTGCTAGGGGGACAAGCTCCTACGAGCAGTACTTC. This encodes CSARGTSSYEQYF.

This clonotype was detected ten times or more. For the CDR3, the DNA is TGTGCCACCAGCAGAGGCAGCAGACCCGAGACCCAGTACTTC. This codes for CATSRGSRPETQYF. The rearrangement links TRBV15 to TRBJ2-5; D gene uncertain. The ends were cut back, 1 base at V and 5 bases at J, with 11 bases in the middle. Germline V lookup: CDR1 LNHNV, CDR2 YYDKDF (reference sequence). The CDR3 spans 14 residues.

The rearrangement joins TRBV27 to TRBJ2-1; 7 nucleotides match TRBD1. The germline CDR1 and CDR2 sequences are MNHEY and SMNVEV (reference sequence). There are 14 residues in the CDR3. V lost 5 bases to trimming and J lost 2 bases; unmatched junction nucleotides: 3. CDR3 residues: CASSAQGAYNEQFF. CDR3 bases: TGTGCCAGCAGTGCTCAGGGGGCCTACAATGAGCAGTTCTTC.

This clonotype was seen a few times. The chain recombines TRBV25-1 with TRBJ2-1; 8 positions match TRBD2. The CDR3 length is 18 residues. The junction had 12 bases not matched to a gene; V was cut back by 4 bases and J by 1 base. Germline lookup yields CDR1 MGHDK and CDR2 SYGVNS. CDR3 amino acids: CASSAGTRANRSYNEQFF. The CDR3 nucleotides are TGTGCCAGCAGTGCCGGGACTAGAGCAAATCGGTCCTACAATGAGCAGTTCTTC. The full variable domain, with the rest looked up from reference TRBV25-1 and TRBJ2-1, is EADIYQTPRYLVIGTGKKITLECSQTMGHDKMYWYQQDPGMELHLIHYSYGVNSTEKGDLSSESTVSRIRTEHFPLTLESARPSHTSQYLCASSAGTRANRSYNEQFFGPGTRLTVL.

The V call is TRBV11-2, the J call TRBJ2-1; the match to TRBD2 covers 7 bases. The CDR3 is 15 amino acids. CDR1 and CDR2 from the germline V gene are SGHAT and FQNNGV. Unmatched junction bases numbered 6, after V lost 6 bases and J lost 1 base. The CDR3 nucleotides read TGTGCCAGCAGGGGTGGGGGGGTGTCCTACAATGAGCAGTTCTTC. Protein: CASRGGGVSYNEQFF.

This clonotype was counted at least ten times. This rearrangement joins TRBV6-1 to TRBJ1-5; 8 nucleotides match TRBD1. The CDR3 spans 13 residues. The V gene end was trimmed by 10 bases and the J gene end by 7 bases; junction bases not matched to a gene: 9. CDR1 is MNHNS, CDR2 SASEGT, per germline. The CDR3 DNA reads TGTGCCACCTCGGACAGGGTGTACCAGCCCCAGCATTTT. Translated, it gives CATSDRVYQPQHF.

This clonotype was counted a few times. This sequence joins TRBV12-3 or TRBV12-4 and TRBJ2-2, with D unresolved. The CDR3 length is 14 residues. The ends were cut back, 6 bases at V and 5 bases at J, with 13 bases in the middle. The CDR3 bases are TGTGCCAGCAGCCCGTCTTTGCGGACCGGGGAGCTGTTTTTT. Protein product: CASSPSLRTGELFF.